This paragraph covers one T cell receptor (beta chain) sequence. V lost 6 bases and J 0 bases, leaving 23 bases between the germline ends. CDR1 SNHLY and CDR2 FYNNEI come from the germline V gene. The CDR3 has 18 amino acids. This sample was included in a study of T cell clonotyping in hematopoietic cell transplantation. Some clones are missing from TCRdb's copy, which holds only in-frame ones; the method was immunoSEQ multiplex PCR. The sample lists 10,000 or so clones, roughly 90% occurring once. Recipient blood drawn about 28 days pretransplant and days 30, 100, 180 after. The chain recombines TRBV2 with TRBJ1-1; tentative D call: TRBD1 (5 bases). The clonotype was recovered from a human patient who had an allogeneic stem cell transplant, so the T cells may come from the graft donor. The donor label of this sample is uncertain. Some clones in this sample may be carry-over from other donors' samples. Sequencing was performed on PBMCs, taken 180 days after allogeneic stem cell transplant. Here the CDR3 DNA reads TGTGCCAGCAGGGGGAGGGGTCCGCGGTTGGCCATGAACACTGAAGCTTTCTTT. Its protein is CASRGRGPRLAMNTEAFF.